Sequencing of this T cell receptor beta chain was carried out in a study of T-cell memory formation after mild COVID-19. Findings of the study overall: CD4/CD8 balance characterized clones contracting day 15 to 85, and CD4+ skew characterized later expanders.

V was clipped by 0 bases and J by 0 bases, with 21 bases between them. The CDR3 length is 21 residues. Germline V gives CDR1 LGHNA, CDR2 YSLEER. This clonotype was observed many times. Its target is not known. TCRdb re-called the 5' RACE reads through MiXCR, storing one row per CDR3 protein. The sample holds about 47,000 distinct CDR3 sequences, roughly 9.8% seen once. Material for sequencing was PBMCs or a T cell subset sorted from them (not recorded which). The chain has TRBV4-3 and TRBJ2-6, with unresolved D. The receptor was isolated from an adult woman who had mild COVID-19 (a few samples of this study predate the infection). Cell type and time point are not known. As DNA, the CDR3 is TGCGCCAGCAGCCAAGAGCCAAGGAAAGGTACACCCTACTCTGGGGCCAACGTCCTGACTTTC. Its translation: CASSQEPRKGTPYSGANVLTF.